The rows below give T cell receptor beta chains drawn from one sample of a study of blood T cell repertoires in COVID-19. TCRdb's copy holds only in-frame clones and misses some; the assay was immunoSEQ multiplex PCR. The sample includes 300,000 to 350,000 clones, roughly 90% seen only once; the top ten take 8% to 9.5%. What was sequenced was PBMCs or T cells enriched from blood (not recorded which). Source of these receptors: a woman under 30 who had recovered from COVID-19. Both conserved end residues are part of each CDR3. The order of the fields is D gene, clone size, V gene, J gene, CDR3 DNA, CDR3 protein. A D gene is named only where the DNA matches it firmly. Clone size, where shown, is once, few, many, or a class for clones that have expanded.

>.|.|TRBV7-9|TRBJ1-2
TGTGCCAGCACCATCGACAGATATGGCTACACCTTC
CASTIDRYGYTF
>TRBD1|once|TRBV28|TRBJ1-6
TGTGCCAGCAGATTGGCCGGGACAGGGAATTCACCCCTCCACTTT
CASRLAGTGNSPLHF
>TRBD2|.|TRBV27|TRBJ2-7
TGTGCCAGCAGTCCCCGGCTAGCGGGAGCCCTCGAGCAGTACTTC
CASSPRLAGALEQYF
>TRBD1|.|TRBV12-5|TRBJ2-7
TGTGCTAGTGGTTTGATCGACGGACAGGGCTTTCGGGAGCAGTACTTC
CASGLIDGQGFREQYF
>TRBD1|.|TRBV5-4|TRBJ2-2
TGTGCCAGCGAGGGACAGCACACCGGGGAGCTGTTTTTT
CASEGQHTGELFF
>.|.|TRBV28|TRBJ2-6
TGTGCCAGCCGACTTGGGGAGAGCTCTGGGGCCAACGTCCTGACTTTC
CASRLGESSGANVLTF
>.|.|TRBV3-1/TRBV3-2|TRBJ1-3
TGTGCCAGCAGCTCCCGACAGTTACGAACCACCATATATTTT
CASSSRQLRTTIYF
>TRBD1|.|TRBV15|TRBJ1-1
TGTGCCACCAGCAGAGAGGCAGGGGGCGGACGTTTACAAGCTTTCTTT
CATSREAGGGRLQAFF
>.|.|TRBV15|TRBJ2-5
TGTGCCACCAGCAGAGCAGGGTTGAGAGAGACCCAGTACTTC
CATSRAGLRETQYF
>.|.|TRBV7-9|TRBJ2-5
TGTGCCAGCAGCCCGGACTCTTCAGGCGGGACCCAGTACTTC
CASSPDSSGGTQYF
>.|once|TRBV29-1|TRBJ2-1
TGCAGCGTTGAGGGTCTAGTGTATGAGCAGTTCTTC
CSVEGLVYEQFF
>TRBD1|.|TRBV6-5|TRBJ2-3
TGTGCCAGCAGACCTTGGACAGGGGTTACAGATACGCAGTATTTT
CASRPWTGVTDTQYF
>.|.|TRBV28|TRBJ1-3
TGTGCCAGCAGTTTAGCAGAGGTCCGGGACACCATATATTTT
CASSLAEVRDTIYF
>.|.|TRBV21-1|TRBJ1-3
TGTGCCAGCAGCAAAGCTAGCCAGAGAGACTCTGGAAACACCATATATTTT
CASSKASQRDSGNTIYF
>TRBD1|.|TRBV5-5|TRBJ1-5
TGTGCCAGCAGCTGGGCAGGGGGGAATCAGCCCCAGCATTTT
CASSWAGGNQPQHF
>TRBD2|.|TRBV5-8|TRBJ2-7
TGTGCCAGCAGCTTCGGTTTAGCGGGAAGCTACGAGCAGTACTTC
CASSFGLAGSYEQYF
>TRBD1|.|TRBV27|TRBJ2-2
TGTGCCAGCAGTTATCGACAGGGGGTAAACACCGGGGAGCTGTTTTTT
CASSYRQGVNTGELFF
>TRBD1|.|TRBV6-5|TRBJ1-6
TGTGCCAGCAGTTACTCAACAGGGGATGGGTCACCCCTCCACTTT
CASSYSTGDGSPLHF
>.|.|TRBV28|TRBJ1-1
TGTGCCAGCAGCTTAGAGGTCGAAAACACTGAAGCTTTCTTT
CASSLEVENTEAFF
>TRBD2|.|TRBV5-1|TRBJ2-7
TGCGCCAGCAGCCCCCGGACTAGCGGGAGTTACGAGCAGTACTTC
CASSPRTSGSYEQYF
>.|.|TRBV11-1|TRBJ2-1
TGTGCCAGCAGCTTAGGGGGCGGGATCACCTACAATGAGCAGTTCTTC
CASSLGGGITYNEQFF
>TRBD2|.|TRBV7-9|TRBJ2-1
TGTGCCAGCAGCCAGACTAGCGGGAGGGCCTCCGGGAATGAGCAGTTCTTC
CASSQTSGRASGNEQFF
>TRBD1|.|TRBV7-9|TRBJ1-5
TGTGCCAGCAGCCGGACAGGGGAGGGGAGCAATCAGCCCCAGCATTTT
CASSRTGEGSNQPQHF
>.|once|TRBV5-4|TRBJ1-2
TGTGCCAGCAGCTTGGCTGGGACAACTCCCCGTGGCTACACCTTC
CASSLAGTTPRGYTF
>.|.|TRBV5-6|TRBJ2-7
TGTGCCAGCAGCTTGGGAGGAGACGAGCAGTACTTC
CASSLGGDEQYF
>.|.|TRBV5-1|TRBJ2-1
TGCGCCAGCAGCTTGGCCCCGGGACTGGGCTACAATGAGCAGTTCTTC
CASSLAPGLGYNEQFF
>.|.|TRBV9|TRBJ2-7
TGTGCCAGCAGCGTTGGCCAGACCTACGAGCAGTACTTC
CASSVGQTYEQYF
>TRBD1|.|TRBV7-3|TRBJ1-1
TGTGCCAGCAGCTTAACCGGGACAGAGCGTGAAGCTTTCTTT
CASSLTGTEREAFF
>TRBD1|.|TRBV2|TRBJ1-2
TGTGCCAGCAGTGTTCTGGGGACAGGGGACTATGGCTACACCTTC
CASSVLGTGDYGYTF
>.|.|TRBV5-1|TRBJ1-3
TGCGCCAGCAGCTTGCGCGGAAACAATGGAAACACCATATATTTT
CASSLRGNNGNTIYF
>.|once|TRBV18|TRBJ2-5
TGTGCCAGCTCACCAGTCACAGCTAAAGAGACCCAGTACTTC
CASSPVTAKETQYF
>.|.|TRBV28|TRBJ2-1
TGTGCCAGCAGTTTACAGGTCAATGAGCAGTTCTTC
CASSLQVNEQFF
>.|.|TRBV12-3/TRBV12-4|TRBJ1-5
TGTGCCAGCAGTTTAGGTCCGGGTCAGCCCCAGCATTTT
CASSLGPGQPQHF
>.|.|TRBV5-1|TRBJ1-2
TGCGCCAGCAGCTTGGCAGACTTCAACTATGGCTACACCTTC
CASSLADFNYGYTF
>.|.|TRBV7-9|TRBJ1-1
TGTGCCAGCAGCTTAGGAGCAGGTATGAACACTGAAGCTTTCTTT
CASSLGAGMNTEAFF
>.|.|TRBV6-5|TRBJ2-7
TGTGCCAGCAGTTACTCGACGCCGGGTTCCTACGAGCAGTACTTC
CASSYSTPGSYEQYF
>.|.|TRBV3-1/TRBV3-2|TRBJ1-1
TGTGCCAGCAGCCAACAGAGGTTTGACACTGAAGCTTTCTTT
CASSQQRFDTEAFF
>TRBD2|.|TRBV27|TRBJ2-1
TGTGCCAGCAGTTTTCGGACTAGCGGGAACTACGATTCCTACAATGAGCAGTTCTTC
CASSFRTSGNYDSYNEQFF
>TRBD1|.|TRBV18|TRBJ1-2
TGTGCCAGCTCGCTGACAGGGGTAGACTATGGCTACACCTTC
CASSLTGVDYGYTF
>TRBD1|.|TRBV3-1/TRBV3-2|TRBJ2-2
TGTGCCAGCAGGGGGGGACAGGGGTCGACCGGGGAGCTGTTTTTT
CASRGGQGSTGELFF
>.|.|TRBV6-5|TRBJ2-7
TGTGCCAGCAGGGGCACGAGGGCCTACGAGCAGTACTTC
CASRGTRAYEQYF
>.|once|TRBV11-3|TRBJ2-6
TGTGCCAGCAGTCTATGGAGTGGCTCTGGGGCCAACGTCCTGACTTTC
CASSLWSGSGANVLTF
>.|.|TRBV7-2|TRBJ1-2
TGTGCCAGCAGCCGCGAGCGCGGAGGTCTTGGTCGCTACACCTTC
CASSRERGGLGRYTF
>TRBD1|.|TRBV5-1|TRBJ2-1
TGCGCCAGCAGCTCCTGGACAGGGGGAAATGAGCAGTTCTTC
CASSSWTGGNEQFF